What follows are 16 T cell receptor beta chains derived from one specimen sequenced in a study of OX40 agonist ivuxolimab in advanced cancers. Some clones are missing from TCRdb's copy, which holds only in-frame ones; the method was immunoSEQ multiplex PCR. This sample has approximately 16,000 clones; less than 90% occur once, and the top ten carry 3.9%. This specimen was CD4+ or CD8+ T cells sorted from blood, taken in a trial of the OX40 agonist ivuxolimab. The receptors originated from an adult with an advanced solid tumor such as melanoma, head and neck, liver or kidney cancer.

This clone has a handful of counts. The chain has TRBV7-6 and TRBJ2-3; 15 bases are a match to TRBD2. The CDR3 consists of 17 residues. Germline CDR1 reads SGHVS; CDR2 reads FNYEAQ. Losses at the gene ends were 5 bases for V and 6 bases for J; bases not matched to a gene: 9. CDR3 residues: CASSLGLAGGPTDTQYF. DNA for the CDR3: TGTGCCAGCAGCCTAGGACTAGCGGGAGGGCCGACCGATACGCAGTATTTT.

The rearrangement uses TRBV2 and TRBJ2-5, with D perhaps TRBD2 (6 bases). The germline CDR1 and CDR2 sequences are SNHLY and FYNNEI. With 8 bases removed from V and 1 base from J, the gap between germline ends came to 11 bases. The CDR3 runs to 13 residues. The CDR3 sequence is CASLYGGQETQYF. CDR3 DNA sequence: TGTGCCAGCTTGTACGGGGGCCAAGAGACCCAGTACTTC.

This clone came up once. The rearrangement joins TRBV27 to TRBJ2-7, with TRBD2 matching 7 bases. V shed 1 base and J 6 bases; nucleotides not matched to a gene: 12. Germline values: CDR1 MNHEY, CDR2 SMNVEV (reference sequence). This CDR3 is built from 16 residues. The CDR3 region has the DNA TGTGCCAGCAGTTTATGGGGGGGTACAGCGAGGAGCGAGCAGTACTTC. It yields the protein CASSLWGGTARSEQYF.

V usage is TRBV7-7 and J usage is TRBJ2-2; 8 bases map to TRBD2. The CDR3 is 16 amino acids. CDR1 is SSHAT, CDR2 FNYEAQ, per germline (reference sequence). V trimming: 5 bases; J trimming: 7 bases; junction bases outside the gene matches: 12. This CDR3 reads CASSPRGGASGGELFF. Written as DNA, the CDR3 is TGTGCCAGCAGCCCACGGGGGGGCGCGAGTGGCGGGGAGCTGTTTTTT.

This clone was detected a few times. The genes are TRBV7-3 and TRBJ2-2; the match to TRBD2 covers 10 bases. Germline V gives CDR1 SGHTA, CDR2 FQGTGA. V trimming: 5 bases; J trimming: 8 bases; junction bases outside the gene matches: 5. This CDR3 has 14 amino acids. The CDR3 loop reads CASSPSGSSGELFF. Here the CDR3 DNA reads TGTGCCAGCAGCCCTAGCGGGAGTTCTGGGGAGCTGTTTTTT.

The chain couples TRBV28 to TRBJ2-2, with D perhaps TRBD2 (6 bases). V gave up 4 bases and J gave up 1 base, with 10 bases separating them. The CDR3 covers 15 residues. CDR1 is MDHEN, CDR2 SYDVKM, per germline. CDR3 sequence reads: CASSSSRGNTGELFF. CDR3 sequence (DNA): TGTGCCAGCAGTTCGTCGCGGGGGAACACCGGGGAGCTGTTTTTT.

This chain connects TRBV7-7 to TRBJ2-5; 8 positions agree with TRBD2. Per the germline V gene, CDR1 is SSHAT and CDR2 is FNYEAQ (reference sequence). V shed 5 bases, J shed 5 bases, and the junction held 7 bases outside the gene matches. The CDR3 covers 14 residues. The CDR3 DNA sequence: TGTGCCAGCAGCCAAGCGGGAGTTCGGGAGACCCAGTACTTC. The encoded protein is CASSQAGVRETQYF. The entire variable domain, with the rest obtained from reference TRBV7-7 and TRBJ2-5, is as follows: GAGVSQSPRYKVTKRGQDVTLRCDPISSHATLYWYQQALGQGPEFLTYFNYEAQPDKSGLPSDRFSAERPEGSISTLTIQRTEQRDSAMYRCASSQAGVRETQYFGPGTRLLVL.

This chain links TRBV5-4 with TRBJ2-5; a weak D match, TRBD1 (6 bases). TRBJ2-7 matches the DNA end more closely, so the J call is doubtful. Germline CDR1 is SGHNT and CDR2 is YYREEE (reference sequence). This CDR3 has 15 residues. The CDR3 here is CASSPRRDTNYEQYF. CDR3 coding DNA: TGTGCCAGCAGCCCAAGAAGGGACACAAACTACGAGCAGTACTTC.

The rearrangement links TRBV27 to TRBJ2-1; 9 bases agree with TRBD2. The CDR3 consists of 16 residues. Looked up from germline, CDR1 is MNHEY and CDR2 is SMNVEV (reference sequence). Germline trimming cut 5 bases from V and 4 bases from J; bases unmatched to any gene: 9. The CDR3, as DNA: TGTGCCAGCAGTCCGGAGGGTGCGGGAGGGTACAATGAGCAGTTCTTC. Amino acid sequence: CASSPEGAGGYNEQFF.

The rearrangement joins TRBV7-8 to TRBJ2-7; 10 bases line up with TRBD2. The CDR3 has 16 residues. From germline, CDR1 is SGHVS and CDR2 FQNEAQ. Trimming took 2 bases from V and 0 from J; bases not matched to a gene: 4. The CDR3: CASSLLPSGSSYEQYF. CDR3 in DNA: TGTGCCAGCAGCTTACTCCCTAGCGGGAGCTCCTACGAGCAGTACTTC. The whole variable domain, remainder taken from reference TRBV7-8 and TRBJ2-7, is GAGVSQSPRYKVAKRGQDVALRCDPISGHVSLFWYQQALGQGPEFLTYFQNEAQLDKSGLPSDRFFAERPEGSVSTLKIQRTQQEDSAVYLCASSLLPSGSSYEQYFGPGTRLTVT.

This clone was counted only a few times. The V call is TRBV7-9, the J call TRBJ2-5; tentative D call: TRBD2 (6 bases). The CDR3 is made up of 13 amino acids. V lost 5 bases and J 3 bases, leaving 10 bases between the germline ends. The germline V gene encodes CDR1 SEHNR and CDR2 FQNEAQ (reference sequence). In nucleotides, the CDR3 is TGTGCCAGCAGCCTCTGGGGGGAAGAGACCCAGTACTTC. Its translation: CASSLWGEETQYF.

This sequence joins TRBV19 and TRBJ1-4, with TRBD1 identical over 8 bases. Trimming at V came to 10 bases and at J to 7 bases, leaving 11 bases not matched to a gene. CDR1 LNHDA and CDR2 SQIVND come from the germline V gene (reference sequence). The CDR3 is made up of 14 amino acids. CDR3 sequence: CATMDDRGAEKLFF. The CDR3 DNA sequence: TGTGCCACTATGGACGACAGGGGAGCTGAAAAACTGTTTTTT.

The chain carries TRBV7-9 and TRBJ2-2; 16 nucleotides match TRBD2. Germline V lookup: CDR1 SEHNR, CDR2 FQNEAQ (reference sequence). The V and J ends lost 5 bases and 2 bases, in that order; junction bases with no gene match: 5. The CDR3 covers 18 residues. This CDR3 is CASSTGTSGRANTGELFF. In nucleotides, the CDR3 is TGTGCCAGCAGCACCGGGACTAGCGGGAGGGCCAACACCGGGGAGCTGTTTTTT.

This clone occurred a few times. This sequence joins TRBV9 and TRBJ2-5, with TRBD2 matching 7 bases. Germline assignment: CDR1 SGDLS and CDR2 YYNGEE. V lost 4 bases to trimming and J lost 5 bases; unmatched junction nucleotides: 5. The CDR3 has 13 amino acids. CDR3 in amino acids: CASSPGGWETQYF. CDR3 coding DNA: TGTGCCAGCAGCCCGGGAGGATGGGAGACCCAGTACTTC.

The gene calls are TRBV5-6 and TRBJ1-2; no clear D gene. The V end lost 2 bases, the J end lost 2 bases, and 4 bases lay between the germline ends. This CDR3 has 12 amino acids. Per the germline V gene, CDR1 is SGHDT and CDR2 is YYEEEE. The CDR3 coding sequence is TGTGCCAGCAGCTTATCGAACTATGGCTACACCTTC. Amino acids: CASSLSNYGYTF.

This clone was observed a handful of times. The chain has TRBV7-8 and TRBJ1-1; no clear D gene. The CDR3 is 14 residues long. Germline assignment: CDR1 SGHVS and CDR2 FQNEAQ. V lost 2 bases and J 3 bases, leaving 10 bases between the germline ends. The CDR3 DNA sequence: TGTGCCAGCAGCTTAACCCCACGGGACACTGAAGCTTTCTTT. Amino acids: CASSLTPRDTEAFF. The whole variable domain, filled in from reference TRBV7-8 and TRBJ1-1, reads GAGVSQSPRYKVAKRGQDVALRCDPISGHVSLFWYQQALGQGPEFLTYFQNEAQLDKSGLPSDRFFAERPEGSVSTLKIQRTQQEDSAVYLCASSLTPRDTEAFFGQGTRLTVV.